Listed below are T cell receptor beta chains from one sample, sequenced in a study of cytotoxic CD8 clonotypes in ibrutinib-treated CLL. Generated by immunoSEQ multiplex PCR, the TCRdb table keeps only in-frame clones and is missing some. The repertoire holds about 130,000 clones, with roughly 80% as singletons. Here the sequenced sample was PBMCs, taken after 24 months of ibrutinib treatment. Every receptor here comes from a human donor with chronic lymphocytic leukemia. Each CDR3 is given with its conserved first and last residue.

len | v_gene | CDR3aa
16 | TRBV10-3 | CAISAPDRQSGNTIYF
16 | TRBV7-3 | CASSQGPVLSGNTIYF
13 | TRBV11-3 | CASSLALGTEAFF
15 | TRBV11-2 | CASSPGTGTNYGYTF
15 | TRBV18 | CASSPRVSQNTEAFF
15 | TRBV19 | CASSLSRVGNQPQHF
15 | TRBV5-1 | CASSLDTGQSTAQFF
14 | TRBV6-6 | CASSYKGGGSPLHF
14 | TRBV10-1 | CASSDGISYNEQFF
17 | TRBV11-3 | CASSLELLAGAPDTQYF
15 | TRBV7-9 | CASTREGPSNYGYTF
15 | TRBV7-2 | CASSINARGNYGYTF
17 | TRBV5-1 | CASSSLKGGSLGSPLHF
18 | TRBV9 | CASSVASRGSSSYNEQFF
16 | TRBV6-1 | CASSGRTGGTMSEAFF
12 | TRBV5-5 | CASSFSPGTQYF
14 | TRBV6-5 | CASSYGQTRQPQHF
13 | TRBV5-4 | CASSSRSEGGYTF
15 | TRBV19 | CASSPGSSYNSPLHF
17 | TRBV5-1 | CASSLAGTSGGQETQYF
15 | TRBV27 | CASSLYPGQSGEQYF
16 | TRBV4-1 | CASSQERAWGATEAFF
14 | TRBV6-6 | CASTPGGAYFGYTF
18 | TRBV5-1 | CASSLEGGGAVAYNEQFF
13 | TRBV6-5 | CASSRGGNTEAFF
12 | TRBV14 | CASSQVPYTQYF
15 | TRBV7-2 | CASSPISGVVSEQYF
17 | TRBV19 | CASSQGQVSSYNSPLHF
14 | TRBV30 | CAWSVEAITDTQYF
15 | TRBV19 | CASSTNGQINSPLHF
11 | TRBV29-1 | CSVGAGRGYTF
14 | TRBV7-2 | CASSDQQGAYEQYF
21 | TRBV7-8 | CASSPWRGRTPPKMIPGELFF
16 | TRBV7-2 | CASSLIGQGAPGELFF
15 | TRBV15 | CATRGVYGAKETQYF
15 | TRBV30 | CAWDRTRGNTGELFF
14 | TRBV7-2 | CASNPDRVVTEAFF
16 | TRBV11-2 | CASSLGSGQGNQPQHF
14 | TRBV5-1 | CASSSEITDEKLFF
14 | TRBV19 | CASGSTSGYNEQFF
20 | TRBV30 | CAWRQTLKTSGGPYQETQYF
14 | TRBV7-9 | CASSFSGAKEKLFF
11 | TRBV11-2 | CASSLGDTQYF
15 | TRBV30 | CAWSVQWRFPDTQYF
14 | TRBV19 | CASSIDWTVGEQYF
11 | TRBV20-1 | CSATGRDTQYF
13 | TRBV7-2 | CASSLAGDTEAFF
12 | TRBV9 | CASSVFPYGYTF
13 | TRBV6-1 | CASSGQDRQAQHF
13 | TRBV5-1 | CASSLRQGFEAFF
12 | TRBV7-9 | CASSPGGYGYTF
16 | TRBV6-5 | CASSYIGPRGKNIQYF
13 | TRBV7-9 | CASSWQLGETQYF